A single sample is the source of the 22 T cell receptor beta chains below, sequenced in a study of T cell responses to AZD1222 COVID-19 vaccine. Clones were read by immunoSEQ multiplex PCR, and TCRdb kept only the in-frame ones, dropping some. The profile shows approximately 90,000 clones, less than 90% of them singletons. The sample consisted of peripheral blood, taken on day 0 of AZD1222 vaccination. These receptors were taken from an adult in good health.

The chain is built from TRBV19 and TRBJ2-6; tentative D call: TRBD1 (5 bases). Trimming took 5 bases from V and 4 from J, leaving 9 bases between them. The CDR3 has 14 residues. Germline V gene data show CDR1 as LNHDA and CDR2 as SQIVND (reference sequence). The CDR3 reads CASSEGVGANVLTF. The DNA for the CDR3 is TGTGCCAGTAGTGAAGGGGTAGGGGCCAACGTCCTGACTTTC.

The chain links TRBV29-1 to TRBJ1-1; D not resolved. The germline V gene encodes CDR1 SQVTM and CDR2 ANQGSEA. There are 11 residues in the CDR3. V was pared by 7 bases and J by 3 bases, with 9 bases between. The CDR3 DNA reads as TGCAGCGCAGATAGGGACACTGAAGCTTTCTTT. Protein: CSADRDTEAFF.

The gene calls are TRBV30 and TRBJ1-1, with D possibly TRBD1 on 6 matching bases. V lost 3 bases and J 0 bases, leaving 17 bases between the germline ends. Germline CDR1 and CDR2: GTSNPN and SVGIG (reference sequence). The CDR3 consists of 16 residues. The CDR3 sequence is CAWRPKSGGMNTEAFF. DNA of the CDR3: TGTGCCTGGAGACCCAAATCCGGGGGCATGAACACTGAAGCTTTCTTT.

CDR3 sequence reads: CASSFALGQGANSPLHF. The CDR3 DNA reads TGTGCCAGCAGCTTCGCCCTTGGACAGGGGGCGAATTCACCCCTCCACTTT. V is TRBV7-2 and J is TRBJ1-6, with 11 bases that match TRBD1. V lost 3 bases, J lost 7 bases, and 8 bases stayed unmatched. In germline, CDR1 is SGHTA, CDR2 FQGNSA. The CDR3 extends over 17 amino acids.

CDR3 DNA: TGTGCCAGTAGTATAGGAGTGCAGGTGCGGAGCTCTGGGGCCAACGTCCTGACTTTC. Translation gives CASSIGVQVRSSGANVLTF. The gene calls are TRBV19 and TRBJ2-6; D uncertain. The V gene lost 1 base and the J gene lost 0 bases, with 16 bases spanning the gap. This CDR3 is built from 19 residues. From germline, CDR1 is LNHDA and CDR2 SQIVND (reference sequence).

The V call is TRBV7-2, the J call TRBJ1-3, with D possibly being TRBD1 (5 bases). The CDR3 consists of 17 residues. The V gene lost 3 bases and the J gene lost 4 bases, with 19 bases spanning the gap. Germline V lookup: CDR1 SGHTA, CDR2 FQGNSA. This CDR3 is CASSFHLGTVEGNTIYF. Here the CDR3 DNA reads TGTGCCAGCAGCTTCCACCTAGGGACCGTTGAAGGAAACACCATATATTTT.

This chain uses TRBV9 with TRBJ2-3; D perhaps matches TRBD2 (6 bases). This CDR3 spans 15 amino acids. CDR1 is SGDLS, CDR2 YYNGEE, per germline. Trimming left V 2 bases short and J 0 bases short, with 10 bases between. The CDR3 DNA follows: TGTGCCAGCAGCGTGACTAGGCTAAGCACAGATACGCAGTATTTT. Protein product: CASSVTRLSTDTQYF.

The DNA of the CDR3 is TGTGCCAGCAGTTTTAGGACAGGGCTTAATAATTCACCCCTCCACTTT. It translates to CASSFRTGLNNSPLHF. The chain links TRBV6-5 to TRBJ1-6; 8 bases map to TRBD1. The CDR3 sequence is 16 residues long. Per germline, CDR1 MNHEY and CDR2 SVGAGI. Germline trimming cut 4 bases from V and 5 bases from J; bases unmatched to any gene: 7.

This chain joins TRBV14 and TRBJ2-6; D gene uncertain. V lost 4 bases, J lost 0 bases, and 10 bases lay in between. This CDR3 spans 16 amino acids. Germline CDR1 and CDR2: SGHDN and FVKESK. In nucleotides, the CDR3 is TGTGCCAGCAGCCTCTTGGCCGCCTCTGGGGCCAACGTCCTGACTTTC. This encodes CASSLLAASGANVLTF.

This sequence joins TRBV29-1 and TRBJ2-7, with TRBD1 identical over 11 bases. Unmatched junction bases numbered 4, after V lost 3 bases and J lost 0 bases. Germline V gene sequence: CDR1 SQVTM, CDR2 ANQGSEA. The CDR3 has 15 residues. DNA of the CDR3: TGCAGCGTTGACTCGGACAGGGGGCTCTCCTACGAGCAGTACTTC. Encoded protein: CSVDSDRGLSYEQYF.

J is TRBJ2-3 and V is TRBV21-1; TRBD2, the D gene given by the table, was not confirmed from the DNA. TRBV21-1 is designated a pseudogene. This CDR3 has 19 amino acids. This chain's CDR3 is CASSKVWGLAGVRTDTQYF. The CDR3 bases are TGTGCCAGCAGCAAAGTGTGGGGACTAGCGGGAGTGCGCACAGATACGCAGTATTTT.

J is TRBJ2-5 and V is TRBV13; D unresolved. This CDR3 contains 11 residues. In germline, CDR1 is PRHDT, CDR2 FYEKMQ (reference sequence). V dropped 2 bases and J dropped 4 bases, with 2 bases sitting between them. CDR3 residues: CASSLRETQYF. In DNA form, the CDR3 reads TGTGCCAGCAGCTTACGAGAGACCCAGTACTTC.

V gene TRBV7-9 combines with J gene TRBJ1-2, with D possibly being TRBD1 (5 bases). Germline CDR1 and CDR2: SEHNR and FQNEAQ (reference sequence). Trimming took off 3 bases at V and 5 bases at J, with 13 bases between the two ends. The CDR3 is made up of 14 amino acids. The CDR3 loop is CASSLTDTPYGYTF. The CDR3 nucleotides are TGTGCCAGCAGCTTGACAGATACCCCATATGGCTACACCTTC.

The rearrangement links TRBV2 to TRBJ2-2; maybe TRBD1 (6 bases). The CDR3 extends over 16 amino acids. Germline V gene lookup returns CDR1 SNHLY and CDR2 FYNNEI. The ends were cut back, 6 bases at V and 4 bases at J, with 18 bases in the middle. The CDR3 loop is CASSSQGPGSTGELFF. Written as DNA, the CDR3 is TGTGCCAGCAGCTCTCAGGGGCCGGGGAGCACCGGGGAGCTGTTTTTT.

DNA for the CDR3: TGTGCCAGCAGGCCCGGGACAGGCCTTTCACCCCTCCACTTT. The encoded protein is CASRPGTGLSPLHF. The J gene is TRBJ1-6, the V gene TRBV27, with 8 bases lining up with TRBD1. Per germline, CDR1 MNHEY and CDR2 SMNVEV (reference sequence). This CDR3 is built from 14 residues. V gave up 6 bases and J gave up 9 bases; unmatched junction bases: 7.

The sample holds one count of this clone. J is TRBJ2-7 and V is TRBV29-1, with 7 bases aligning to TRBD1. The CDR3 length is 12 residues. The germline gives CDR1 SQVTM, CDR2 ANQGSEA. Trimming cost V 8 bases and J 7 bases; bases outside gene matches: 11. CDR3 coding DNA: TGCAGCATCTCGACAGGGACAAAAGAGCAGTACTTC. Its protein product is CSISTGTKEQYF.

The chain is built from TRBV24-1 and TRBJ1-2, with TRBD1 identical over 9 bases. J lost 8 bases, V lost 1 base, and 7 bases had no gene match. CDR3 length: 15 residues. Germline CDR1 KGHDR, CDR2 SFDVKD. The CDR3 reads CATSDFAQGAEGYTF. As DNA, the CDR3 is TGTGCCACCAGTGATTTCGCACAGGGGGCCGAGGGCTACACCTTC.

The DNA of the CDR3 is TGTGCCAGCAGTGAGTCTTCTGAAGCTTTCTTT. Translating it yields CASSESSEAFF. V usage is TRBV2 and J usage is TRBJ1-1; D not resolved. Germline CDR1 is SNHLY and CDR2 is FYNNEI. V lost 3 bases and J 6 bases, leaving 5 bases between the germline ends. This CDR3 has 11 residues. The whole variable domain, remainder taken from reference TRBV2 and TRBJ1-1, is EPEVTQTPSHQVTQMGQEVILRCVPISNHLYFYWYRQILGQKVEFLVSFYNNEISEKSEIFDDQFSVERPDGSNFTLKIRSTKLEDSAMYFCASSESSEAFFGQGTRLTVV.

This chain links TRBV2 with TRBJ2-5; D may be TRBD1 (6 bases). Germline loops: CDR1 SNHLY, CDR2 FYNNEI. The CDR3 consists of 14 residues. V dropped 6 bases and J dropped 2 bases, with 13 bases sitting between them. The CDR3: CASSILQGQETQYF. The DNA of the CDR3 is TGTGCCAGCAGCATACTCCAGGGGCAAGAGACCCAGTACTTC.

This clone was counted a few times. This chain connects TRBV7-8 to TRBJ2-7; D gene ambiguous. CDR1 SGHVS and CDR2 FQNEAQ come from the germline V gene. With 2 bases removed from V and 5 bases from J, the gap between germline ends came to 7 bases. The CDR3 length is 12 residues. CDR3 nucleotides: TGTGCCAGCAGCTTAAGCGCGAACGAGCAGTACTTC. Its translation is CASSLSANEQYF.

The chain combines TRBV7-2 with TRBJ1-2, with D uncertain. Germline V gene lookup returns CDR1 SGHTA and CDR2 FQGNSA. The CDR3 extends over 13 amino acids. The V end lost 5 bases, the J end lost 2 bases, and 9 bases lay between the germline ends. The CDR3 bases are TGTGCCAGCAGCGCAATAGTCAACTATGGCTACACCTTC. This translates into CASSAIVNYGYTF.

This clone was seen a single time. V is TRBV9 and J is TRBJ2-2; D is perhaps TRBD2 (7 bases). The germline CDR1 and CDR2 sequences are SGDLS and YYNGEE. Trimming shortened V by 4 bases and J by 6 bases, and 16 bases separated the two germline ends. This CDR3 is built from 15 residues. CDR3 protein: CASSIRGGAAGELFF. CDR3 sequence (DNA): TGTGCCAGCAGCATACGAGGGGGGGCAGCCGGGGAGCTGTTTTTT. Full variable domain (missing parts from reference TRBV9 and TRBJ2-2): DSGVTQTPKHLITATGQRVTLRCSPRSGDLSVYWYQQSLDQGLQFLIQYYNGEERAKGNILERFSAQQFPDLHSELNLSSLELGDSALYFCASSIRGGAAGELFFGEGSRLTVL.